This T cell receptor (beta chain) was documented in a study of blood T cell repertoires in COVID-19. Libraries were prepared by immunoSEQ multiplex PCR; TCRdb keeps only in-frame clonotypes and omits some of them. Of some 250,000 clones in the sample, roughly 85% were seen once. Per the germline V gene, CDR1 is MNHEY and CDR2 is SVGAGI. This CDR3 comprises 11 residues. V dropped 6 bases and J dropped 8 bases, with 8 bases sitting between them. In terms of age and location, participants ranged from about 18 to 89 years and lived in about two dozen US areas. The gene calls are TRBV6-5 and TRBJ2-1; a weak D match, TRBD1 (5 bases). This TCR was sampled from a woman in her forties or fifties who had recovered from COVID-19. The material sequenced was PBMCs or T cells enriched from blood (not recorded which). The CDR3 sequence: CASRQGDEQFF. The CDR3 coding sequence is TGTGCCAGCAGGCAGGGCGATGAGCAGTTCTTC.